The rows below give T cell receptor beta chains drawn from one sample of a study of cytomegalovirus exposure and HLA in healthy donors. Sequencing was performed with immunoSEQ multiplex PCR; in TCRdb, only in-frame clones are kept and a portion is missing. This sample carries 150,000 to 200,000 clones, 81% of them seen once, and the ten largest clones take 3.5% to 4%. Source material: PBMCs. The receptors originated from a man aged 50 or older in good health and CMV-seronegative. CDR3s include the opening cysteine and the closing phenylalanine or tryptophan. The order of the fields is clone size, V gene, J gene, D gene, CDR3 protein, CDR3 DNA. D genes are given only for firm matches. Rows give clone size only sometimes, using once, few, many, or a class for an expanded clone.

abundance: NA; v_gene: TRBV6-5; j_gene: TRBJ1-2; d_gene: NA; CDR3aa: CASSYSRSSYGYTF; CDR3nt: TGTGCCAGCAGTTACTCCCGGTCCTCTTATGGCTACACCTTC
abundance: NA; v_gene: TRBV27; j_gene: TRBJ2-7; d_gene: NA; CDR3aa: CASSRDNLWGEQYF; CDR3nt: TGTGCCAGCAGTCGGGACAACCTCTGGGGCGAGCAGTACTTC
abundance: NA; v_gene: TRBV9; j_gene: TRBJ1-1; d_gene: TRBD1; CDR3aa: CASGTGANTEAFF; CDR3nt: TGTGCCAGCGGGACAGGGGCGAACACTGAAGCTTTCTTT
abundance: NA; v_gene: TRBV7-6; j_gene: TRBJ1-6; d_gene: NA; CDR3aa: CASSLTRPGRTPPSPLHF; CDR3nt: TGTGCCAGCAGCTTAACCCGGCCGGGTCGCACCCCGCCGTCACCCCTCCACTTT
abundance: once; v_gene: TRBV19; j_gene: TRBJ2-2; d_gene: NA; CDR3aa: CASSIDVDSLRVRELFF; CDR3nt: TGTGCCAGTAGTATAGATGTGGATTCTCTGCGGGTCCGGGAGCTGTTTTTT
abundance: once; v_gene: TRBV12-5; j_gene: TRBJ2-5; d_gene: TRBD1; CDR3aa: CASGDRDRGGETQYF; CDR3nt: TGTGCTAGTGGGGATAGGGACAGGGGCGGAGAGACCCAGTACTTC
abundance: NA; v_gene: TRBV5-6; j_gene: TRBJ2-7; d_gene: TRBD2; CDR3aa: CASSLWGTSGERYF; CDR3nt: TGTGCCAGCAGCTTGTGGGGGACTAGCGGCGAACGGTACTTC
abundance: NA; v_gene: TRBV11-3; j_gene: TRBJ2-5; d_gene: TRBD1; CDR3aa: CASSYRQGTTQYF; CDR3nt: TGTGCCAGCAGCTATAGACAGGGGACGACCCAGTACTTC
abundance: NA; v_gene: TRBV10-3; j_gene: TRBJ1-1; d_gene: NA; CDR3aa: CANSGGSEAFF; CDR3nt: TGTGCCAACTCCGGGGGATCTGAAGCTTTCTTT
abundance: few; v_gene: TRBV15; j_gene: TRBJ1-1; d_gene: NA; CDR3aa: CATSRGGLNTEAFF; CDR3nt: TGTGCCACCAGCAGAGGAGGACTAAACACTGAAGCTTTCTTT
abundance: NA; v_gene: TRBV9; j_gene: TRBJ2-3; d_gene: NA; CDR3aa: CASSPFSSFADTQYF; CDR3nt: TGTGCCAGCAGCCCATTCTCTAGTTTCGCAGATACGCAGTATTTT
abundance: NA; v_gene: TRBV7-2; j_gene: TRBJ2-5; d_gene: NA; CDR3aa: CASSFPGRETQYF; CDR3nt: TGTGCCAGCAGCTTTCCAGGGAGGGAGACCCAGTACTTC
abundance: NA; v_gene: TRBV13; j_gene: TRBJ2-7; d_gene: NA; CDR3aa: CASSLSPYEQYF; CDR3nt: TGTGCCAGCAGCCTCTCTCCCTACGAGCAGTACTTC
abundance: NA; v_gene: TRBV6-6; j_gene: TRBJ1-6; d_gene: NA; CDR3aa: CASSYGGSSNSPLHF; CDR3nt: TGTGCCAGCAGTTACGGAGGGTCCAGTAATTCACCCCTCCACTTT
abundance: NA; v_gene: TRBV7-6; j_gene: TRBJ1-3; d_gene: NA; CDR3aa: CASSLVSSDSGNTIYF; CDR3nt: TGTGCCAGCAGCTTAGTTTCCAGCGACTCTGGAAACACCATATATTTT
abundance: NA; v_gene: TRBV5-1; j_gene: TRBJ2-5; d_gene: TRBD1; CDR3aa: CASSPQGAETQYF; CDR3nt: TGCGCCAGCAGCCCCCAGGGGGCAGAGACCCAGTACTTC
abundance: NA; v_gene: TRBV7-9; j_gene: TRBJ2-2; d_gene: TRBD1; CDR3aa: CASTPGTGNTGELFF; CDR3nt: TGTGCCAGCACTCCCGGGACAGGGAACACCGGGGAGCTGTTTTTT
abundance: NA; v_gene: TRBV7-2; j_gene: TRBJ2-2; d_gene: TRBD1; CDR3aa: CASSLQQGATGELFF; CDR3nt: TGTGCCAGCAGCTTACAACAGGGGGCTACCGGGGAGCTGTTTTTT
abundance: NA; v_gene: TRBV5-4; j_gene: TRBJ2-1; d_gene: TRBD2; CDR3aa: CASSLAAGGVSNEQFF; CDR3nt: TGTGCCAGCAGCTTGGCCGCGGGGGGGGTCTCTAATGAGCAGTTCTTC
abundance: NA; v_gene: TRBV5-6; j_gene: TRBJ1-2; d_gene: NA; CDR3aa: CASSLDPQGYGYTF; CDR3nt: TGTGCCAGCAGCTTGGACCCACAGGGCTATGGCTACACCTTC
abundance: NA; v_gene: TRBV13; j_gene: TRBJ2-3; d_gene: NA; CDR3aa: CATDTQYF; CDR3nt: TGTGCCACGGATACGCAGTATTTT
abundance: NA; v_gene: TRBV19; j_gene: TRBJ2-1; d_gene: TRBD2; CDR3aa: CASSSGGAGNEQFF; CDR3nt: TGTGCCAGTAGCAGCGGGGGGGCCGGGAATGAGCAGTTCTTC
abundance: NA; v_gene: TRBV27; j_gene: TRBJ1-2; d_gene: TRBD1; CDR3aa: CASSQQGAGYTF; CDR3nt: TGTGCCAGCAGTCAACAGGGGGCTGGCTACACCTTC
abundance: NA; v_gene: TRBV9; j_gene: TRBJ2-3; d_gene: TRBD2; CDR3aa: CASSESGASGGLRDTQYF; CDR3nt: TGTGCCAGCAGCGAGAGCGGGGCTAGCGGGGGGCTCAGGGATACGCAGTATTTT
abundance: NA; v_gene: TRBV5-1; j_gene: TRBJ1-1; d_gene: NA; CDR3aa: CASSSAQTANTEAFF; CDR3nt: TGCGCCAGCAGCTCTGCTCAGACAGCGAACACTGAAGCTTTCTTT
abundance: NA; v_gene: TRBV7-8; j_gene: TRBJ1-4; d_gene: TRBD1; CDR3aa: CASKGQGALGEKLFF; CDR3nt: TGTGCCAGCAAGGGACAGGGGGCGCTTGGTGAAAAACTGTTTTTT
abundance: once; v_gene: TRBV10-1; j_gene: TRBJ2-2; d_gene: NA; CDR3aa: CASRGQPNTGELFF; CDR3nt: TGCGCCAGCAGAGGACAGCCCAACACCGGGGAGCTGTTTTTT